The 25 T cell receptor beta chains below come from one sample, sequenced in a study of shared clonotypes between healthy human individuals. The method was immunoSEQ multiplex PCR; TCRdb's version includes in-frame clones alone and lacks a portion of them. The table includes some 2,100,000 clones, approximately 96% detected once. The specimen sequenced was naive CD4+ T cells sorted from blood. Subset denoted: CD45RA+ positively selected. The receptors were gathered from a man between 18 and 29 years old in good health.

This clone was counted between two and nine times. The rearrangement joins TRBV7-9 to TRBJ1-1, with 8 bases that match TRBD1. After removal of 6 bases from V and 7 bases from J, the junction contained 4 bases not matched to a gene. Per the germline V gene, CDR1 is SEHNR and CDR2 is FQNEAQ (reference sequence). The CDR3 extends over 12 amino acids. The chain's CDR3 is CASSGQGLEAFF. DNA for the CDR3: TGTGCCAGCAGTGGACAGGGCCTTGAAGCTTTCTTT.

The chain carries TRBV4-1 and TRBJ1-4; D might be TRBD1 (6 bases). This CDR3 region has 15 residues. CDR1 and CDR2 (germline): MGHRA, YSYEKL. V was shortened by 1 base and J by 7 bases, with 13 bases between the two germline ends. CDR3 sequence reads: CASSQGSGDAEKLFF. Written as DNA, the CDR3 is TGCGCCAGCAGCCAAGGGTCAGGGGATGCTGAAAAACTGTTTTTT.

The V gene is TRBV6-5, the J gene TRBJ1-2; D not certain. The V gene lost 4 bases and the J gene lost 6 bases, with 15 bases spanning the gap. CDR1 MNHEY and CDR2 SVGAGI come from the germline V gene. There are 14 residues in the CDR3. Written as DNA, the CDR3 is TGTGCCAGCAGTTTCGGGTGGGCGGGGAATGGCTACACCTTC. It is translated as CASSFGWAGNGYTF.

This clone has more than one count but fewer than ten. The chain uses TRBV29-1 and TRBJ2-7, with 8 bases aligning to TRBD2. Per the germline V gene, CDR1 is SQVTM and CDR2 is ANQGSEA. The ends lost 7 bases at V and 2 bases at J; junction bases unmatched: 10. The CDR3 has 14 amino acids. The CDR3 here is CSASSGPFPYEQYF. DNA for the CDR3: TGCAGCGCTTCTAGCGGGCCCTTCCCCTACGAGCAGTACTTC.

As DNA, the CDR3 is TGCGCCAGCAGCCAAGGGCAGGCGACTAGCACAGATACGCAGTATTTT. Residues: CASSQGQATSTDTQYF. This sequence joins TRBV4-1 and TRBJ2-3; D remains ambiguous. Germline V gene sequence: CDR1 MGHRA, CDR2 YSYEKL. Trimming removed 1 base at V and 0 bases at J, with 11 bases between. The CDR3 has 16 residues.

This clone has a handful of counts. This sequence joins TRBV2 and TRBJ2-5; D uncertain. The CDR3 extends over 13 amino acids. CDR1 and CDR2 (germline): SNHLY, FYNNEI. The ends were cut back, 6 bases at V and 1 base at J, with 9 bases in the middle. Here the CDR3 reads CASSPWGQETQYF. CDR3 nucleotides: TGTGCCAGCAGCCCCTGGGGCCAAGAGACCCAGTACTTC.

Notes on this clone: Other nucleotide sequences in the sample specify the same CDR3. The genes are TRBV5-4 and TRBJ1-2, with D hard to call. From germline, CDR1 is SGHNT and CDR2 YYREEE (reference sequence). The length of the CDR3 is 13 residues. V shed 3 bases and J shed 2 bases, with 8 bases lying between them. The CDR3 DNA reads TGTGCCAGCAGCTCGGCTGGGAACTATGGCTACACCTTC. This sequence encodes CASSSAGNYGYTF. Full variable domain (rest looked up from reference TRBV5-4 and TRBJ1-2): ETGVTQSPTHLIKTRGQQVTLRCSSQSGHNTVSWYQQALGQGPQFIFQYYREEENGRGNFPPRFSGLQFPNYSSELNVNALELDDSALYLCASSSAGNYGYTFGSGTRLTVV.

The V gene is TRBV4-1, the J gene TRBJ1-1, with unresolved D. The V end was cut by 4 bases, the J end by 7 bases, with 13 bases between. Germline values: CDR1 MGHRA, CDR2 YSYEKL. The CDR3 contains 13 residues. The CDR3 sequence: CASSRSGSGEAFF. The CDR3 DNA follows: TGCGCCAGCAGCCGATCGGGGTCAGGTGAAGCTTTCTTT.

This chain joins TRBV7-2 and TRBJ2-1; possibly TRBD2 for D (6 bases). Germline V gene lookup returns CDR1 SGHTA and CDR2 FQGNSA. Trimming pared 3 bases from V and 7 bases from J, leaving 19 bases between. The CDR3 covers 16 residues. CDR3 sequence (DNA): TGTGCCAGCAGCTTCTTAATTGGTTCTAGCGTGAATGAGCAGTTCTTC. Its translation: CASSFLIGSSVNEQFF.

The gene calls are TRBV11-3 and TRBJ2-1; the D call may be TRBD1 or TRBD2 (5 bases each). Germline assignment: CDR1 SGHNT and CDR2 YENEEA. Trimming removed 2 bases from V and 7 bases from J, with 9 bases in between. The CDR3 loop spans 13 amino acids. The CDR3 loop reads CASSLMGDNEQFF. The CDR3 nucleotides read TGTGCCAGCAGCTTAATGGGGGATAATGAGCAGTTCTTC. The complete variable domain, with remaining parts taken from reference TRBV11-3 and TRBJ2-1, reads EAGVVQSPRYKIIEKKQPVAFWCNPISGHNTLYWYLQNLGQGPELLIRYENEEAVDDSQLPKDRFSAERLKGVDSTLKIQPAELGDSAVYLCASSLMGDNEQFFGPGTRLTVL.

The chain couples TRBV5-1 to TRBJ2-1; 8 bases line up with TRBD2. Germline lookup yields CDR1 SGHRS and CDR2 YFSETQ. The CDR3 extends over 15 amino acids. The V segment lost 5 bases and the J segment 4 bases; nucleotides outside the gene matches: 8. The CDR3 sequence is CASSEDGGAYNEQFF. The DNA of the CDR3 is TGCGCCAGCAGTGAAGACGGGGGGGCGTACAATGAGCAGTTCTTC.

Comments on this clone: This same CDR3 is encoded by further DNA sequences in the sample. The V call is TRBV5-1, the J call TRBJ1-6; D gene ambiguous. Trimming left V 0 bases short and J 4 bases short, with 8 bases between. This CDR3 has 15 residues. Germline V gene data show CDR1 as SGHRS and CDR2 as YFSETQ. The CDR3 here is CASSLAAGYNSPLHF. In DNA form, the CDR3 reads TGCGCCAGCAGCTTGGCCGCGGGATATAATTCACCCCTCCACTTT.

The chain employs TRBV5-4 and TRBJ2-2; D tentatively reads TRBD1 or TRBD2 (7 bases each). The germline V gene has CDR1 SGHNT and CDR2 YYREEE (reference sequence). Trimming cost V 2 bases and J 6 bases, with 14 bases left between them. There are 15 residues in the CDR3. Written as DNA, the CDR3 is TGTGCCAGCAGCTTTGAACAGGGGAGGGCCGGGGAGCTGTTTTTT. Translated: CASSFEQGRAGELFF.

This chain uses TRBV11-2 with TRBJ1-1; perhaps TRBD1 as D (5 bases). Germline assignment: CDR1 SGHAT and CDR2 FQNNGV. Trimming cost V 1 base and J 4 bases, with 13 bases left between them. The CDR3 extends over 15 amino acids. DNA of the CDR3: TGTGCCAGCAGCTTAGTCGTCGGGGGGAGCACTGAAGCTTTCTTT. Protein sequence: CASSLVVGGSTEAFF. The entire variable domain, with the rest obtained from reference TRBV11-2 and TRBJ1-1, is as follows: EAGVAQSPRYKIIEKRQSVAFWCNPISGHATLYWYQQILGQGPKLLIQFQNNGVVDDSQLPKDRFSAERLKGVDSTLKIQPAKLEDSAVYLCASSLVVGGSTEAFFGQGTRLTVV.

This clone has a single count. The gene calls are TRBV10-3 and TRBJ1-6, with a tentative D call TRBD1 (5 bases). V was cut by 6 bases and J by 4 bases, with 7 bases left in between. This CDR3 has 13 residues. CDR1 and CDR2 from the germline V gene are ENHRY and SYGVKD. CDR3 nucleotides: TGTGCCATCAGACAGGATTATAATTCACCCCTCCACTTT. Protein: CAIRQDYNSPLHF.

Note on this clone: The same CDR3 arises from other DNA sequences in this sample as well. This rearrangement joins TRBV19 to TRBJ2-7, with 7 bases that match TRBD2. Germline lookup yields CDR1 LNHDA and CDR2 SQIVND (reference sequence). The junction had 2 bases not matched to a gene; V was cut back by 5 bases and J by 7 bases. The CDR3 contains 11 residues. The DNA of the CDR3 is TGTGCCAGTAGTCTGGGAGGGGAGCAGTACTTC. It encodes CASSLGGEQYF.

The chain employs TRBV5-4 and TRBJ1-3; the D is unclear. Germline V gene data show CDR1 as SGHNT and CDR2 as YYREEE (reference sequence). The V and J ends lost 3 bases and 1 base respectively, with 8 bases between them. CDR3 size: 14 residues. This CDR3 is CASSYKGSGNTIYF. Written as DNA, the CDR3 is TGTGCCAGCAGCTATAAAGGATCTGGAAACACCATATATTTT.

CDR3 nucleotides: TGTGCCAGCAGTGCGGACGTAGGCTCCTATAATTCACCCCTCCACTTT. Translated: CASSADVGSYNSPLHF. The chain uses TRBV6-1 and TRBJ1-6, with unresolved D. This CDR3 contains 16 residues. Trimming shortened V by 4 bases and J by 0 bases, and 10 bases separated the two germline ends. Germline loops: CDR1 MNHNS, CDR2 SASEGT.

In regard to this clone: This sample also contains other DNA sequences that code for the same CDR3. The CDR3 DNA reads TGTGCCAGCAGCTTGGAAGGGGGTAATTCACCCCTCCACTTT. This gives the protein CASSLEGGNSPLHF. The chain employs TRBV5-5 and TRBJ1-6; D is perhaps TRBD1 (6 bases). V shed 0 bases and J shed 6 bases, with 7 bases lying between them. This CDR3 spans 14 amino acids. CDR1 is SGHKS, CDR2 YYEKEE, per germline (reference sequence).

The V and J genes are TRBV27 and TRBJ1-6, with D uncertain. The CDR3 is 17 residues long. Germline loops: CDR1 MNHEY, CDR2 SMNVEV (reference sequence). V was trimmed by 0 bases and J by 2 bases, leaving 11 bases between them. This CDR3 is CASSLSRVGTYNSPLHF. CDR3 DNA: TGTGCCAGCAGTTTATCGCGGGTCGGCACCTATAATTCACCCCTCCACTTT.

Concerning this clone itself: Different DNA sequences within this sample yield the same CDR3. This chain links TRBV18 with TRBJ2-5; no definite D call. Per germline, CDR1 KGHSH and CDR2 LQKENI. Trimming removed 1 base from V and 3 bases from J, with 3 bases in between. The length of the CDR3 is 12 residues. The CDR3 protein is CASSPQEETQYF. The CDR3 DNA reads as TGTGCCAGCTCACCACAAGAAGAGACCCAGTACTTC. The whole variable domain, filled in from reference TRBV18 and TRBJ2-5, reads NAGVMQNPRHLVRRRGQEARLRCSPMKGHSHVYWYRQLPEEGLKFMVYLQKENIIDESGMPKERFSAEFPKEGPSILRIQQVVRGDSAAYFCASSPQEETQYFGPGTRLLVL.

Concerning this clone itself: Other DNA sequences in the same sample also yield this CDR3. The V gene is TRBV18, the J gene TRBJ2-1; D call uncertain. The CDR3 consists of 11 residues. Germline values: CDR1 KGHSH, CDR2 LQKENI. Trimming left V 2 bases short and J 7 bases short, with 3 bases between. The DNA for the CDR3 is TGTGCCAGCTCACCAGTGAATGAGCAGTTCTTC. It specifies CASSPVNEQFF. Using reference TRBV18 and TRBJ2-1 for the parts outside the CDR3, the full variable domain is NAGVMQNPRHLVRRRGQEARLRCSPMKGHSHVYWYRQLPEEGLKFMVYLQKENIIDESGMPKERFSAEFPKEGPSILRIQQVVRGDSAAYFCASSPVNEQFFGPGTRLTVL.

The rearrangement uses TRBV6-5 and TRBJ2-5; D might be TRBD1 (6 bases). CDR1 and CDR2 (germline): MNHEY, SVGAGI. The ends were cut back, 6 bases at V and 5 bases at J, with 13 bases in the middle. This CDR3 comprises 13 residues. CDR3 DNA sequence: TGTGCCAGCAGCAGGGGCTGGGGGGAGACCCAGTACTTC. Protein: CASSRGWGETQYF.

The V and J genes are TRBV7-2 and TRBJ1-2, with unresolved D. From germline, CDR1 is SGHTA and CDR2 FQGNSA. V lost 3 bases and J 0 bases, leaving 11 bases between the germline ends. The CDR3 totals 15 residues. The CDR3 region has the DNA TGTGCCAGCAGCTTCGGGAGCTCGTCTAACTATGGCTACACCTTC. It codes for CASSFGSSSNYGYTF.

This clone has only one observation. The CDR3 region has the DNA TGCGCCAGCACCGGGGGGCGGACAGATACGCAGTATTTT. Translation gives CASTGGRTDTQYF. V usage is TRBV4-1 and J usage is TRBJ2-3; possible D gene TRBD2, 7 bases. V lost 7 bases, J lost 3 bases, and 11 bases lay in between. From germline, CDR1 is MGHRA and CDR2 YSYEKL. CDR3 length: 13 residues.